This T cell receptor beta chain was documented in a study of blood T cell repertoires in COVID-19. Turning to the study itself: From the United States, Italy and Spain came samples of acute and convalescent COVID-19. Sample material is recorded as cDNA or gDNA derived from T cells, B-cell-depleted T cells, or PBMCs.

As originally analysed: Reference gene primer amplification gave estimated nucleated cell counts. The table came from immunoSEQ multiplex PCR; TCRdb's copy has only in-frame clones and leaves some out. Clone size and the V and J calls come from that table; the DNA yielded D and trimming. The sample records a few hundred thousand clones, approximately 87% being singletons. Material for sequencing was peripheral blood. This TCR was sampled from a man aged 60 to 75 who had recovered from COVID-19.

The CDR3 sequence is CASSRRDRDNTGELFF. Written as DNA, the CDR3 is TGCGCCAGCAGCCGCCGGGACAGGGATAACACCGGGGAGCTGTTTTTT. The chain has TRBV5-1 and TRBJ2-2; 9 bases are a match to TRBD1. CDR1 and CDR2 (germline): SGHRS, YFSETQ. The length of the CDR3 is 16 residues. With V trimmed by 4 bases and J by 2 bases, 6 bases remained unmatched. The variable domain in full, with the rest retrieved from reference TRBV5-1 and TRBJ2-2, is KAGVTQTPRYLIKTRGQQVTLSCSPISGHRSVSWYQQTPGQGLQFLFEYFSETQRNKGNFPGRFSGRQFSNSRSEMNVSTLELGDSALYLCASSRRDRDNTGELFFGEGSRLTVL.